This entry lists 24 T cell receptor beta chains sequenced from one sample in a study of cytomegalovirus exposure and HLA in healthy donors. With 60 Vbeta and 13 Jbeta primers, the PCR was carried out. Assay: immunoSEQ multiplex PCR; the TCRdb copy retains only in-frame clones and omits some. The sample records more than 150,000 clones, 75% to 85% being singletons. Material for sequencing was PBMCs. The receptor set was obtained from a girl aged 2-10 years in good health and CMV-seropositive.

The V and J genes are TRBV21-1 and TRBJ1-1; the D call in the table, TRBD1, was not verified against the DNA. TRBV21-1 is a pseudogene segment. The CDR3 extends over 15 amino acids. The CDR3 protein is CASDSSDRGYTEAFF. As DNA, the CDR3 is TGTGCCAGCGATTCGTCCGACAGGGGGTACACTGAAGCTTTCTTT.

V gene TRBV28 combines with J gene TRBJ1-2; the D gene is possibly TRBD1 (6 bases). The germline gives CDR1 MDHEN, CDR2 SYDVKM. Deletions cut 2 bases from V and 6 bases from J, with 16 bases between. There are 15 residues in the CDR3. The CDR3 region is CASSLRGQGLHGYTF. The CDR3 region has the DNA TGTGCCAGCAGTTTAAGAGGGCAGGGGCTTCATGGCTACACCTTC.

Remarks on this clone: Other DNA sequences of this sample code for an identical CDR3. The genes are TRBV2 and TRBJ2-5, with 8 bases that match TRBD1. In germline, CDR1 is SNHLY, CDR2 FYNNEI. The V gene end was trimmed by 4 bases and the J gene end by 1 base; junction bases not matched to a gene: 2. The CDR3 covers 14 residues. The CDR3 DNA reads TGTGCCAGCAGTGGCGACAGGGGCCAAGAGACCCAGTACTTC. Its protein product is CASSGDRGQETQYF.

This chain joins TRBV15 and TRBJ2-7; TRBD2 agrees at 8 bases. Per the germline V gene, CDR1 is LNHNV and CDR2 is YYDKDF (reference sequence). Trimming cost V 0 bases and J 2 bases; bases outside gene matches: 6. The CDR3 is 16 amino acids. CDR3 nucleotides: TGTGCCACCAGCAGAGATCGAGCGGGGGCCACCTACGAGCAGTACTTC. Encoded protein: CATSRDRAGATYEQYF.

The chain has TRBV28 and TRBJ1-4; TRBD1 matches at 7 bases. The CDR3 runs to 12 residues. CDR1 and CDR2 (germline): MDHEN, SYDVKM. The V gene end was trimmed by 10 bases and the J gene end by 8 bases; junction bases not matched to a gene: 7. This CDR3 reads CATGTVGEKLFF. The CDR3 DNA follows: TGTGCCACCGGGACAGTAGGCGAAAAACTGTTTTTT.

The chain joins TRBV7-3 to TRBJ2-3; TRBD2 agrees at 11 bases. Trimming removed 0 bases from V and 2 bases from J; junction bases left unmatched: 22. The germline V gene encodes CDR1 SGHTA and CDR2 FQGTGA. The CDR3 extends over 23 amino acids. The CDR3 loop is CASSLTTSTRGLADPIPTDTQYF. DNA for the CDR3: TGTGCCAGCAGCTTAACTACTTCGACCCGGGGACTAGCGGACCCAATTCCCACAGATACGCAGTATTTT.

CDR3 residues: CASSLLAGATDTQYF. DNA of the CDR3: TGTGCCAGCAGCTTGCTAGCGGGGGCCACAGATACGCAGTATTTT. This chain uses TRBV7-9 with TRBJ2-3; 10 nucleotides match TRBD2. Germline loops: CDR1 SEHNR, CDR2 FQNEAQ (reference sequence). V shed 3 bases, J shed 2 bases, and the junction held 2 bases outside the gene matches. The CDR3 contains 15 residues.

The rearrangement joins TRBV29-1 to TRBJ1-1; 7 bases align to TRBD1. The CDR3 has 12 residues. Per the germline V gene, CDR1 is SQVTM and CDR2 is ANQGSEA. Trimming at V came to 5 bases and at J to 1 base, leaving 1 base not matched to a gene. The CDR3 sequence is CSVWDRNTEAFF. CDR3 nucleotide sequence: TGCAGCGTTTGGGACAGGAACACTGAAGCTTTCTTT.

This sequence joins TRBV7-2 and TRBJ1-1, with D uncertain. V was clipped by 1 base and J by 3 bases, with 6 bases between them. The CDR3 covers 13 residues. In germline, CDR1 is SGHTA, CDR2 FQGNSA. CDR3 region: CASSLDRDTEAFF. The CDR3 DNA reads as TGTGCCAGCAGCTTAGATCGGGACACTGAAGCTTTCTTT. Using reference TRBV7-2 and TRBJ1-1 for the parts outside the CDR3, the full variable domain is GAGVSQSPSNKVTEKGKDVELRCDPISGHTALYWYRQSLGQGLEFLIYFQGNSAPDKSGLPSDRFSAERTGGSVSTLTIQRTQQEDSAVYLCASSLDRDTEAFFGQGTRLTVV.

The chain uses TRBV19 and TRBJ1-3; D may be TRBD1 (6 bases). Trimming took 8 bases from V and 4 from J, leaving 18 bases between them. The CDR3 covers 15 residues. The V gene's germline CDR1 is LNHDA and CDR2 SQIVND (reference sequence). DNA for the CDR3: TGTGCCAGTCTCAAGGAGCGGGGGCTAGGAAACACCATATATTTT. Amino acid sequence: CASLKERGLGNTIYF.

The chain recombines TRBV5-1 with TRBJ1-2; possibly TRBD1 for D (5 bases). Germline CDR1 and CDR2: SGHRS and YFSETQ. V was pared by 8 bases and J by 4 bases, with 15 bases between. The CDR3 totals 13 residues. CDR3 in amino acids: CASRRGTAYGYTF. In DNA, the CDR3 is TGCGCCAGTCGGAGGGGAACAGCCTATGGCTACACCTTC.

The V and J genes are TRBV28 and TRBJ2-7, with D perhaps matching TRBD2 (6 bases). This CDR3 has 14 amino acids. The V end lost 9 bases, the J end lost 3 bases, and 18 bases lay between the germline ends. The germline V gene encodes CDR1 MDHEN and CDR2 SYDVKM. Written as DNA, the CDR3 is TGTGCCAGTTGGGCCCGGGAGAAGCGCTACGAGCAGTACTTC. It yields the protein CASWAREKRYEQYF.

This chain uses TRBV13 with TRBJ2-1; TRBD2 matches at 8 bases. Germline CDR1 is PRHDT and CDR2 is FYEKMQ (reference sequence). The V gene end was trimmed by 1 base and the J gene end by 7 bases; junction bases not matched to a gene: 6. The CDR3 runs to 15 residues. The CDR3: CASSLDSGSFNEQFF. In DNA form, the CDR3 reads TGTGCCAGCAGCTTAGACAGCGGGAGCTTTAATGAGCAGTTCTTC.

This clone appeared once. This chain links TRBV19 with TRBJ1-3, with 7 bases aligning to TRBD1. The CDR3 extends over 13 amino acids. V shed 8 bases, J shed 5 bases, and the junction held 6 bases outside the gene matches. The V gene's germline CDR1 is LNHDA and CDR2 SQIVND (reference sequence). The CDR3 spells CASLGQRRNTIYF. The CDR3 region has the DNA TGTGCCAGTTTGGGACAGAGAAGAAACACCATATATTTT.

V and J are TRBV20-1 and TRBJ2-7; unclear D gene. The germline V gene has CDR1 DFQATT and CDR2 SNEGSKA (reference sequence). The CDR3 has 11 residues. V lost 3 bases to trimming and J lost 3 bases, with 6 bases between them. CDR3 DNA sequence: TGCAGTGCTAGTCACGGCTACGAGCAGTACTTC. Amino acids: CSASHGYEQYF.

The chain employs TRBV19 and TRBJ1-5; D is uncertain. Trimming left V 6 bases short and J 11 bases short, with 11 bases between. From germline, CDR1 is LNHDA and CDR2 SQIVND (reference sequence). This CDR3 is 11 amino acids long. The CDR3 nucleotides are TGTGCCAGTAGATGGCGGGAAGCCCAGCATTTT. This sequence encodes CASRWREAQHF.

The rearrangement joins TRBV19 to TRBJ2-1; D gene ambiguous. Between the trimmed V and J ends, which lost 3 bases and 7 bases, there was a span of 13 bases. This CDR3 is 14 amino acids long. Germline CDR1 is LNHDA and CDR2 is SQIVND (reference sequence). Here the CDR3 reads CASSMRFSWNEQFF. CDR3 bases: TGTGCCAGTAGTATGAGGTTCAGTTGGAATGAGCAGTTCTTC. The full variable domain, rest sourced from reference TRBV19 and TRBJ2-1, is DGGITQSPKYLFRKEGQNVTLSCEQNLNHDAMYWYRQDPGQGLRLIYYSQIVNDFQKGDIAEGYSVSREKKESFPLTVTSAQKNPTAFYLCASSMRFSWNEQFFGPGTRLTVL.

The DNA for the CDR3 is TGTGCCAGCAGTCCACAAGCCCCCGGGACAGGGTGGGCCTCCCATCACTACAATGAGCAGTTCTTC. Translation: CASSPQAPGTGWASHHYNEQFF. The V call is TRBV28, the J call TRBJ2-1; 9 nucleotides align to TRBD1. Germline values: CDR1 MDHEN, CDR2 SYDVKM. Trimming at V came to 5 bases and at J to 3 bases, leaving 26 bases not matched to a gene. This CDR3 contains 22 residues.

The table lists this clone with a few counts. This chain connects TRBV28 to TRBJ1-1, with a tentative D call TRBD1 (5 bases). Germline CDR1 MDHEN, CDR2 SYDVKM. V lost 6 bases and J 5 bases, leaving 13 bases between the germline ends. The CDR3 length is 13 residues. The CDR3 spells CASRKWEGTEAFF. In nucleotides, the CDR3 is TGTGCCAGCAGGAAGTGGGAGGGGACTGAAGCTTTCTTT.

The chain is built from TRBV27 and TRBJ1-5; maybe TRBD1 (5 bases). The CDR3 sequence is 16 residues long. With 10 bases removed from V and 0 bases from J, the gap between germline ends came to 19 bases. Germline-derived CDR1 and CDR2 are MNHEY and SMNVEV (reference sequence). CDR3 protein: CATQYTGRDSNQPQHF. CDR3 sequence (DNA): TGTGCCACTCAATACACCGGCAGGGATAGCAATCAGCCCCAGCATTTT.

This rearrangement joins TRBV19 to TRBJ2-3, with 7 bases fitting TRBD2. After removal of 2 bases from V and 2 bases from J, the junction contained 10 bases not matched to a gene. This CDR3 contains 17 residues. CDR1 and CDR2 from the germline V gene are LNHDA and SQIVND (reference sequence). CDR3: CASSIRQGGRFTDTQYF. As DNA, the CDR3 is TGTGCCAGTAGTATAAGGCAGGGAGGGAGATTCACAGATACGCAGTATTTT.

The CDR3 loop reads CASSPGLAGGSNTGELFF. For the CDR3, the DNA is TGCGCCAGCAGCCCCGGACTAGCGGGAGGGTCGAACACCGGGGAGCTGTTTTTT. The chain has TRBV5-1 and TRBJ2-2; 15 bases agree with TRBD2. Trimming cost V 4 bases and J 0 bases; bases outside gene matches: 4. The germline V gene encodes CDR1 SGHRS and CDR2 YFSETQ. The CDR3 has 18 amino acids.

The chain employs TRBV5-5 and TRBJ1-5; no definite D call. This CDR3 is 13 amino acids long. The V end was cut by 2 bases, the J end by 8 bases, with 11 bases between. Per the germline V gene, CDR1 is SGHKS and CDR2 is YYEKEE (reference sequence). In DNA form, the CDR3 reads TGTGCCAGCAGCTTCCAGGATCTTAAGCCCCAGCATTTT. As protein: CASSFQDLKPQHF.

The rearrangement links TRBV10-1 to TRBJ2-5, with TRBD2 as a possible D gene (6 bases). Per germline, CDR1 WNHNN and CDR2 SYGVQD (reference sequence). The ends were cut back, 6 bases at V and 3 bases at J, with 17 bases in the middle. CDR3 length equals 15 residues. The CDR3 DNA follows: TGCGCCAGCAGCCCCTTTAGTAGCGGAAAAGAGACCCAGTACTTC. Encoded protein: CASSPFSSGKETQYF.